This paragraph covers one T cell receptor (beta chain) sequence. There is no known antigen for this receptor. No much larger clone is present one base from it, and per-base qualities are unavailable. The donors were healthy, HIV-negative adults who had no recently reported acute infections or vaccinations. Only Caucasian adults living in Nashville, Tennessee, USA were represented among the donors. CD4+ T cells were enriched by magnetic negative selection, after which naive cells were positively selected on CD45RA and the negative fraction was taken as the memory subset. Blood was obtained by leukapheresis, after which PBMCs were separated by Ficoll-Histopaque density gradient centrifugation and cryopreserved in liquid nitrogen vapor phase. Analytical flow cytometry was used to check the purity and quantity of every magnetically sorted T cell population. Genomic DNA was isolated from every sorted fraction and measured by UV absorbance on a Nanodrop 2000c.

The data were obtained in a study of shared clonotypes between healthy human individuals (TCRdb year 2020). At the level of the whole study: The cohort included three men and a couple of women between 18 and 49 years of age. For each donor, three plates each were used for CD4 naive and CD4 memory, two plates were used for CD8 naive, and one plate was used for CD8 memory. Blood TCR repertoires of roughly five healthy adults were deeply sequenced to estimate repertoire size and the extent of clonotype sharing between individuals. Different laboratories and diverse techniques were used to prepare libraries and sequence TCR repertoires, to increase sequencing depth and limit assay-specific biases. Between about 0.85 and 10 billion PBMCs per donor were obtained by leukapheresis. On the study overall, not on this receptor specifically: Compared with non-shared clonotypes, clonotypes shared by all four sorted-subset donors had higher generation probabilities. Based on pairwise subsampling, the degree of clonotype sharing among donors was expected to be affected by sequencing depth. Approximately 4.8% of naive CD4, 3.5% of naive CD8, roughly 2.4% of memory CD4, and less than 0.45% of memory CD8 clonotypes were shared across several donors. Because the study included a small number of donors, the genetic and exposure-history diversity represented was limited. Sampling was restricted to blood, and TCR repertoires in tissues likely differ from the TCR repertoires found in blood. Rarefaction of sorted-subset datasets indicated incomplete sequencing despite the large sequencing depth. Larger estimated clonotype richness was generally found for naive subsets than for memory subsets.

V is cut by 1 base and J by 3 bases, and the space between the germline ends is 7 bases. The CDR1 and CDR2 encoded by the germline V gene are MGHRA and YSYEKL. Spanning cysteine to phenylalanine, the CDR3 consists of 14 amino acids. Of the read, only the CDR3 DNA is kept; its 42 bases are in frame from base 1. TCR CDR3 regions were amplified from genomic DNA by multiplex PCR using the deep immunoSEQ assay. Genomic DNA extracted from each cell subset was distributed evenly over all wells of several immunoSEQ 96-well plates, and each plate served as one replicate. For sorted subsets, 150 to 250 ng genomic DNA, equal to some 28,000 T cell genomes, was loaded into each replicate PCR. Purified libraries were quantified with a Qubit 3.0 fluorometer, sized on a Bioanalyzer 2100, and re-quantified with the KAPA Library Quantification kit. Every immunoSEQ 96-well plate was sequenced on a dedicated single-read 150-cycle Illumina NextSeq 550 flow cell. On the authors' methods: The immunoSEQ output contained only junctional sequences without quality scores, so filtering could not match that applied to full-length reads. Sequences were annotated with PyIR, a Python wrapper for IgBLAST v1.9, using IMGT germline references to assign V/J genes and CDR3. Any read was removed if the V/J assignment was weak (E-value above 1e-6), the CDR3 was missing, or the read contained stop codons, out-of-frame junctions, or ambiguous translated residues. V3J clonotypes were defined by identical inferred V gene, J gene, and CDR3 amino acid sequence. To compute the percentage overlap between repertoires, the number of shared unique clonotypes was divided by the size of the smaller repertoire. Repertoire richness was assessed with RTK rarefaction, the Chao1 estimator, and Recon v2.1 estimates of unobserved clonotypes. OLGA was used to compute generation probabilities for all TCRbeta clonotypes that the gDNA method yielded from a handful of donors. Here the immuneACCESS table is served through TCRdb, limited to in-frame sequences with V and J called. Missing clones are a known gap in these copies; in checked studies unresolved V genes cover under half, and the rest lacks a known reason. The V and J calls and the clone size are those of that table, but D and trimming were determined from the DNA. This sample holds more than 2 million clones; 90% to 95% were observed only once. The top ten hold more than 0.1% of the sample.

The TCR originated in a man aged 18 to 30 in good health. The chain links TRBV4-1 with TRBJ1-5; the D gene is possibly TRBD1, with 5 bases matching. Sequencing was carried out using naive CD4+ T cells sorted from blood. This specimen's cell subset or site label, per the study, means: CD45RA+ positively selected. The DNA reads TGCGCCAGCAGCCAAGGACAGTTCAATCAGCCCCAGCATTTT. It is translated as CASSQGQFNQPQHF.